These 23 T cell receptor beta chains were all obtained from the same sample, sequenced in a study of tumor-infiltrating lymphocytes in oesophageal squamous cell carcinoma. TCRdb recomputed calls from the PCR reads with MiXCR, one row per CDR3 protein. Here the sample spans 15,000 to 20,000 distinct CDR3 sequences, less than 50% being singletons. Sequenced sample: normal esophageal tissue next to the tumor. The origin of the receptors is a female donor with esophageal squamous cell carcinoma.

J is TRBJ2-5 and V is TRBV24-1; D is perhaps TRBD2 (6 bases). Between the trimmed V and J ends, which lost 5 bases and 11 bases, there was a span of 11 bases. Germline assignment: CDR1 KGHDR and CDR2 SFDVKD. The CDR3 is 11 amino acids. CDR3 protein: CATSVGGKQYF. The CDR3 DNA reads TGTGCCACCAGTGTTGGAGGGAAGCAGTACTTC.

This clonotype was observed many times. V is TRBV7-9 and J is TRBJ2-1; a possible D gene is TRBD1 (6 bases). V lost 4 bases and J lost 0, with 13 bases in between. Germline V gene lookup returns CDR1 SEHNR and CDR2 FQNEAQ (reference sequence). This CDR3 is built from 16 residues. The CDR3 here is CASSSWTVSSYNEQFF. The CDR3 bases are TGTGCCAGCAGCTCCTGGACAGTGAGCTCCTACAATGAGCAGTTCTTC.

This chain uses TRBV7-2 with TRBJ2-5, with TRBD2 matching 7 bases. Unmatched junction bases numbered 13, after V lost 1 base and J lost 11 bases. The germline V gene has CDR1 SGHTA and CDR2 FQGNSA. The CDR3 is made up of 15 amino acids. CDR3 nucleotides: TGTGCCAGCAGCTTAGAGGGAGGGGTCTACAATGAGCAGTACTTC. It codes for CASSLEGGVYNEQYF.

The CDR3 nucleotides are TGTGCCAGCAGCGAACGGGAGCGGACAGATACGCAGTATTTT. Amino acid sequence: CASSERERTDTQYF. The chain combines TRBV7-2 with TRBJ2-3, with D possibly TRBD2 on 6 matching bases. V lost 5 bases and J 3 bases, leaving 12 bases between the germline ends. From germline, CDR1 is SGHTA and CDR2 FQGNSA. This CDR3 is built from 14 residues.

The chain couples TRBV24-1 to TRBJ2-1; maybe TRBD2 (5 bases). Trimming stripped 7 bases from V and 0 bases from J, with 9 bases between. Germline V gene lookup returns CDR1 KGHDR and CDR2 SFDVKD. There are 14 residues in the CDR3. The CDR3 DNA follows: TGTGCCACCAGATCTAGCACCTCCTACAATGAGCAGTTCTTC. As protein: CATRSSTSYNEQFF.

This clonotype came up many times. This sequence joins TRBV28 and TRBJ2-1, with D hard to call. CDR1 and CDR2 (germline): MDHEN, SYDVKM. This CDR3 comprises 11 residues. The V and J ends lost 4 bases and 4 bases respectively, with 2 bases between them. The CDR3 region is CASSSYNEQFF. The CDR3 coding sequence is TGTGCCAGCAGTTCATACAATGAGCAGTTCTTC. The variable domain in full, with the rest retrieved from reference TRBV28 and TRBJ2-1, is DVKVTQSSRYLVKRTGEKVFLECVQDMDHENMFWYRQDPGLGLRLIYFSYDVKMKEKGDIPEGYSVSREKKERFSLILESASTNQTSMYLCASSSYNEQFFGPGTRLTVL.

This clonotype has at least ten counts. The chain links TRBV19 to TRBJ2-2, with D maybe TRBD1 (5 bases). CDR3 length: 14 amino acids. V gave up 7 bases and J gave up 4 bases, with 13 bases separating them. The germline V gene encodes CDR1 LNHDA and CDR2 SQIVND (reference sequence). The CDR3 sequence is CASTPGWGTGELFF. The CDR3 nucleotides read TGTGCCAGTACCCCAGGGTGGGGCACCGGGGAGCTGTTTTTT.

This clonotype was detected only a few times. This chain connects TRBV7-2 to TRBJ2-3; no definite D call. V shed 1 base and J shed 2 bases, with 10 bases lying between them. CDR1 and CDR2 (germline): SGHTA, FQGNSA. This CDR3 spans 15 amino acids. The DNA for the CDR3 is TGTGCCAGCAGCTTAGGGTTTGCTATCACAGATACGCAGTATTTT. Encoded protein: CASSLGFAITDTQYF.

There are a few counts of this clonotype. The gene calls are TRBV2 and TRBJ2-2; a weak D match, TRBD2 (5 bases). This CDR3 region has 14 residues. The germline V and J ends were trimmed by 8 bases and 7 bases, with 17 bases remaining between them. The V gene's germline CDR1 is SNHLY and CDR2 FYNNEI. For the CDR3, the DNA is TGTGCCAGCTGGACTGGACGGAACGTCGGGGAGCTGTTTTTT. This encodes CASWTGRNVGELFF.

At least ten counts were recorded for this clonotype. J is TRBJ1-2 and V is TRBV7-9; 10 bases align to TRBD1. The germline CDR1 and CDR2 sequences are SEHNR and FQNEAQ (reference sequence). There are 14 residues in the CDR3. J lost 8 bases, V lost 2 bases, and 5 bases had no gene match. For the CDR3, the DNA is TGTGCCAGCAGCTTACTGACAGGGGGCAACGGCTACACCTTC. Translating it yields CASSLLTGGNGYTF. Variable domain in full (rest from reference TRBV7-9 and TRBJ1-2): DTGVSQNPRHKITKRGQNVTFRCDPISEHNRLYWYRQTLGQGPEFLTYFQNEAQLEKSRLLSDRFSAERPKGSFSTLEIQRTEQGDSAMYLCASSLLTGGNGYTFGSGTRLTVV.

CDR3 in amino acids: CASSLEGLSIQYF. CDR3 DNA sequence: TGTGCCAGCAGCTTAGAGGGACTAAGCATTCAGTACTTC. The chain couples TRBV7-9 to TRBJ2-7; 7 nucleotides line up with TRBD2. The assigned J gene may be wrong: the sequence end matches TRBJ2-4 better. The V gene's germline CDR1 is SEHNR and CDR2 FQNEAQ (reference sequence). The CDR3 runs to 13 residues.

Note on this clonotype: A single base separates this from a much larger clone, so it may be a read error. This rearrangement joins TRBV19 to TRBJ1-1; D remains ambiguous. The CDR3 contains 12 residues. Germline loops: CDR1 LNHDA, CDR2 SQIVND (reference sequence). As DNA, the CDR3 is TGTGCCAGTAGCATACGGTACACTGAAGTTTTCTTT. Translated, it gives CASSIRYTEVFF.

The V and J genes are TRBV7-8 and TRBJ2-1; 9 bases line up with TRBD1. The J call may be faulty, since TRBJ2-7 better matches the DNA end. This CDR3 has 12 amino acids. Germline V lookup: CDR1 SGHVS, CDR2 FQNEAQ. The CDR3 region has the DNA TGTGCCAGCAGCCCACAGGGGGCTTGGCAGTACTTC. It translates to CASSPQGAWQYF.

The V and J genes are TRBV7-2 and TRBJ2-7; 14 nucleotides match TRBD2. The CDR3 length is 16 residues. Germline CDR1 SGHTA, CDR2 FQGNSA. V shed 4 bases, J shed 6 bases, and the junction held 8 bases outside the gene matches. The CDR3 nucleotides are TGTGCCAGCAGCTCGGGACTAGCGGGAGCAATCTCCGAGCAGTACTTC. It specifies CASSSGLAGAISEQYF.

Within the sample, this clonotype is large. The genes are TRBV24-1 and TRBJ2-1; 7 bases agree with TRBD1. The V gene's germline CDR1 is KGHDR and CDR2 SFDVKD. The junction had 12 bases not matched to a gene; V was cut back by 4 bases and J by 7 bases. This CDR3 contains 16 residues. The CDR3 reads CATSDPSGTARNEQFF. CDR3 nucleotide sequence: TGTGCCACCAGTGACCCGTCCGGGACAGCTCGAAATGAGCAGTTCTTC.

V is TRBV7-2 and J is TRBJ2-5; D not certain. With the DNA end fitting TRBJ2-7 better, the J assignment may be wrong. The CDR3 sequence is 11 residues long. Per germline, CDR1 SGHTA and CDR2 FQGNSA. The CDR3 region has the DNA TGTGCCAGCAGTTACAGTATCGAGCAGTACTTC. Its translation is CASSYSIEQYF.

The chain uses TRBV7-2 and TRBJ2-5, with TRBD1 matching over 8 bases. V lost 5 bases, J lost 2 bases, and 4 bases stayed unmatched. CDR1 and CDR2 (germline): SGHTA, FQGNSA. The CDR3 loop spans 14 amino acids. CDR3 in amino acids: CASSRDRTQETQYF. The CDR3 nucleotides read TGTGCCAGCAGCCGGGACAGGACACAAGAGACCCAGTACTTC.

Points on this clonotype: Being one base from a much bigger clone, this may be a read error. V gene TRBV5-1 combines with J gene TRBJ2-3; D tentatively reads TRBD1 or TRBD2 (5 bases each). Trimming removed 4 bases at V and 14 bases at J, with 20 bases between. Germline lookup yields CDR1 SGHRS and CDR2 YFSETQ. The CDR3 has 13 residues. The CDR3 loop reads CASSGDGTGELYF. The DNA for the CDR3 is TGCGCCAGCAGCGGGGACGGCACCGGGGAGCTGTATTTT. The whole variable domain, remainder taken from reference TRBV5-1 and TRBJ2-3, is KAGVTQTPRYLIKTRGQQVTLSCSPISGHRSVSWYQQTPGQGLQFLFEYFSETQRNKGNFPGRFSGRQFSNSRSEMNVSTLELGDSALYLCASSGDGTGELYFGPGTRLTVL.

V is TRBV7-6 and J is TRBJ2-1; 10 positions match TRBD2. TRBJ2-7 explains the end of the DNA better; the J call may be wrong. This CDR3 has 15 residues. From germline, CDR1 is SGHVS and CDR2 FNYEAQ. CDR3 DNA: TGTGCCAGCAGCTTAGGGCTAGCGGGAGTTTACGAGCAGTACTTC. It encodes CASSLGLAGVYEQYF.

This clonotype was picked up many times. This sequence joins TRBV12-3 or TRBV12-4 and TRBJ1-2; weak D call: TRBD1 (5 bases). The CDR3 runs to 13 residues. V was clipped by 6 bases and J by 7 bases, with 15 bases between them. CDR3: CASRLTPGGGYTF. The CDR3 DNA reads TGTGCCAGCAGGCTCACTCCGGGGGGTGGCTACACCTTC.

This rearrangement joins TRBV7-9 to TRBJ2-2; 8 bases fit TRBD2. V lost 1 base and J lost 5; bases outside the gene matches: 9. The CDR3 length is 17 residues. Germline loops: CDR1 SEHNR, CDR2 FQNEAQ (reference sequence). The CDR3 DNA follows: TGTGCCAGCAGCTTAGTGACAGGAGGGACTAGGACCGGGGAGCTGTTTTTT. Translating it yields CASSLVTGGTRTGELFF.

In this sample, this clonotype turned up many times. In nucleotides, the CDR3 is TGTGCCAGCAGCCAAGATACGTCCGGACTAGCGGGAGATCGCGAGCAGTACTTC. It translates to CASSQDTSGLAGDREQYF. The chain has TRBV4-2 and TRBJ2-7, with 13 bases aligning to TRBD2. Germline values: CDR1 LGHNA, CDR2 YNFKEQ. CDR3 length: 18 residues. V lost 0 bases to trimming and J lost 6 bases; unmatched junction nucleotides: 11.

Remarks on this clonotype: Because it lacks the conserved phenylalanine or tryptophan at the end, this CDR3 is likely a read error. It is unclear where the CDR3 begins or ends on the DNA, so no DNA is shown, and the CDR3 is as TCRdb lists it. The rearrangement joins TRBV7-2 to TRBJ2-1; TRBD1 is the table's D call, not checked against the DNA. Germline loops: CDR1 SGHTA, CDR2 FQGNSA. Inclusive of both ends, the CDR3 amounts to 19 amino acids. CDR3: CASSLNQGGAGANVLTFGA.